This is a list of T cell receptor beta chains from one sample in a study of cytomegalovirus exposure and HLA in healthy donors. Using immunoSEQ multiplex PCR, the repertoire was profiled, and TCRdb retains in-frame clones only, with some absent. Found here are 150,000 to 200,000 clones, about 85% of them singletons; the top ten hold around a sixth. Sequencing input: PBMCs. The receptors were gathered from a man aged 18-30 years in good health and CMV-seropositive. CDR3s include the opening cysteine and the closing phenylalanine or tryptophan. The order of the fields is V gene, J gene, CDR3 protein.

>TRBV30|TRBJ1-2
CAWSPTGQFLWYGYTF
>TRBV7-2|TRBJ1-2
CASSTGAPGQGDLYGYTF
>TRBV5-6|TRBJ2-3
CASSPWLRGPITDTQYF
>TRBV7-6|TRBJ2-1
CASSLDRGNEQFF
>TRBV6-1|TRBJ2-7
CASSARDRGDEQYF
>TRBV2|TRBJ2-4
CASSDRGLAKNIQYF
>TRBV2|TRBJ1-2
CASAGGRIYGYTF
>TRBV7-6|TRBJ2-3
CASSLEAETGGTDTQYF
>TRBV27|TRBJ2-1
CASSLVASGVGSYNEQFF
>TRBV6-5|TRBJ2-3
CASSKREVTDTQYF
>TRBV4-1|TRBJ1-6
CASSQGAGPLHF
>TRBV7-6|TRBJ2-5
CASSLRTALQETQYF
>TRBV27|TRBJ1-4
CASSLLSATNEKLFF
>TRBV5-1|TRBJ2-7
CASSPEQGPYEQYF